A selection of T cell receptor beta chains follows, all from one sample in a study of CXCR3-negative and CXCR3-positive naive CD8 T cells. TCRdb re-called the 5' RACE reads and catalogs CDR3 proteins one per entry, DNA excluded. Recorded for this sample: around 41,000 distinct CDR3 sequences. Source material: memory CD8+ T cells from blood. The receptors shown here come from a human donor in good health. Some clones in this sample may be carry-over from other donors' samples. Both conserved end residues are part of each CDR3. Each record gives: V gene, clone size, J gene, CDR3 protein. Not every row has a clone size; where given, it reads once, few, many or a size class.

>TRBV10-1|NA|TRBJ2-1
CASSESRARQVAYNEQFF
>TRBV5-1|NA|TRBJ2-7
CASTRTGRSYEQYF
>TRBV27|NA|TRBJ2-4
CASSLSYAGHIQYF
>TRBV7-9|NA|TRBJ1-5
CASSLRTASNQPQHF
>TRBV28|NA|TRBJ1-1
CASSLYANTEAFF
>TRBV7-9|NA|TRBJ2-2
CASSLSGTENTGELFF
>TRBV4-2|NA|TRBJ1-4
CASSQDPQGAGEKLFF
>TRBV20-1|NA|TRBJ2-5
CSARAGGRGPQETQYF
>TRBV15|NA|TRBJ1-5
CATSSGGGSQPQHF
>TRBV12-3/TRBV12-4|NA|TRBJ2-1
CASSFPAGVLFF
>TRBV20-1|NA|TRBJ2-7
CSARDSGSYEQYF
>TRBV10-3|NA|TRBJ1-3
CAISETGEYQPGNTIYF
>TRBV29-1|NA|TRBJ2-1
CSAEGGHEQFF
>TRBV4-3|NA|TRBJ2-2
CASSQDAGFPRTGELFF
>TRBV19|NA|TRBJ1-5
CASSIDLAVYSNQPQHF
>TRBV12-3/TRBV12-4|NA|TRBJ1-2
CASSLTVTQDYGYTF
>TRBV4-3|NA|TRBJ2-1
CASSQVVWRASYNEQFF
>TRBV18|NA|TRBJ1-3
CASSPVPHSGNTIYF
>TRBV7-9|NA|TRBJ2-7
CASSLGPRGDPYEQYF
>TRBV11-2|medium-sized|TRBJ1-1
CASSPGTVIEAFF
>TRBV29-1|NA|TRBJ1-1
CSVTLNTEAFF
>TRBV25-1|NA|TRBJ2-1
CASSLAGAINEQFF
>TRBV9|NA|TRBJ2-1
CASSGGHEQFF
>TRBV28|NA|TRBJ2-1
CASSPRDMYNEQFF
>TRBV6-6|NA|TRBJ1-6
CASSYSEWDSYNSPLHF
>TRBV29-1|NA|TRBJ2-7
CSVEERTGDEQYF
>TRBV21-1|NA|TRBJ1-4
CASSPRMGQGYEELFF
>TRBV14|NA|TRBJ2-3
CATDRRGTDTQYF
>TRBV18|NA|TRBJ2-5
CASSPTPSETQYF
>TRBV4-1|NA|TRBJ2-1
CASSHTSGGANEQFF
>TRBV20-1|NA|TRBJ2-5
CSARDWGTGATMKETQYF
>TRBV19|NA|TRBJ1-3
CASRSAITAGNTIYF
>TRBV20-1|NA|TRBJ2-1
CSATPRAYSYNEQFF
>TRBV5-1|NA|TRBJ2-5
CASSFPGGPGETQYF
>TRBV28|NA|TRBJ2-7
CASSLLSGQGTYEQYF
>TRBV29-1|NA|TRBJ2-7
CSVDIPGRGNYEQYF
>TRBV12-3/TRBV12-4|NA|TRBJ2-1
CASSSISYNEQFF
>TRBV29-1|NA|TRBJ2-5
CSAFRVQETQYF
>TRBV12-3/TRBV12-4|NA|TRBJ2-5
CASSPVGGAETQYF
>TRBV6-2/TRBV6-3|medium-sized|TRBJ1-5
CASSQDRYNQPQHF
>TRBV2|NA|TRBJ2-3
CASRQRATSTDTQYF
>TRBV29-1|NA|TRBJ2-3
CSAPGLAGGSTDTQYF
>TRBV29-1|NA|TRBJ2-1
CSVGDGDYNEQFF
>TRBV12-3/TRBV12-4|NA|TRBJ2-7
CASSAGGPSYEQYF
>TRBV19|NA|TRBJ2-2
CASSIPDRVLTGELFF
>TRBV24-1|NA|TRBJ2-2
CATSDRGLANTGELFF